A selection of T cell receptor beta chains follows, all from one sample in a study of regulatory T cells in long-lasting Graves disease. Using its own MiXCR run on the multiplex PCR reads, TCRdb lists one record per CDR3 protein. The sample carries approximately 500,000 distinct CDR3 sequences, about 22% recorded once. Source: peripheral blood mononuclear cells (PBMCs), taken when the disease was refractory, from a patient treated with antithyroid drugs. All receptors come from a female donor with Graves disease. The CDR3 runs from the conserved cysteine through the conserved F or W. D genes are given only for firm matches. The size of a clone is reported for some rows only, either as once, few or many, or as a class for expanded clones.

>16|TRBJ2-4|many|TRBD2|TRBV28
TGTGCCAGCAGAGGGACTAGCGGGAGCTCAAAAAACATTCAGTACTTC
CASRGTSGSSKNIQYF
>13|TRBJ1-1|-|-|TRBV12-3/TRBV12-4
TGTGCCAGCAGTCCCCAGGTTAGAACTGAAGCTTTCTTT
CASSPQVRTEAFF
>15|TRBJ1-5|-|-|TRBV5-1
TGCGCCAGCAGCTTGGGAGGGTCACTCAATCAGCCCCAGCATTTT
CASSLGGSLNQPQHF
>15|TRBJ1-3|few|TRBD1|TRBV28
TGTGCCAGCAGGGGACAGGGCAACTCTGGAAACACCATATATTTT
CASRGQGNSGNTIYF
>16|TRBJ1-2|many|-|TRBV7-8
TGTGCCAGCAGCTTAGCGGGACCAACCGGTAGCTATGGCTACACCTTC
CASSLAGPTGSYGYTF
>16|TRBJ1-6|many|-|TRBV6-1
TGTGCCAGCAGTGAAGACAAGAGCTCCTATAATTCACCCCTCCACTTT
CASSEDKSSYNSPLHF
>12|TRBJ1-1|few|-|TRBV7-3
TGTGCCAGCAGCTCGGGGGGGAATGAAGCTTTCTTT
CASSSGGNEAFF
>15|TRBJ2-7|many|TRBD1|TRBV28
TGTGCCAGCAGATTACCAGGACAGGGGGCCTACGAGCAGTACTTC
CASRLPGQGAYEQYF
>15|TRBJ2-7|many|-|TRBV28
TGTGCCAGCAGTTTATTCCCGGGGGTAACCTACGAGCAGTACTTC
CASSLFPGVTYEQYF
>14|TRBJ1-1|-|-|TRBV19
TGTGCCAGTAGCCTACAGATTTTGAACACTGAAGCTTTCTTT
CASSLQILNTEAFF
>13|TRBJ2-5|many|-|TRBV13
TGTGCCACCGGGTCCTTTGGCCAAGAGACCCAGTACTTC
CATGSFGQETQYF
>14|TRBJ1-1|many|TRBD1|TRBV11-2
TGTGCCAGCAGCTCCCTGACAGGGGACACTGAAGCTTTCTTT
CASSSLTGDTEAFF
>19|TRBJ2-2|-|TRBD1|TRBV28
TGTGCCAGCAGCCCCCGGGACAGGGCTCGGGAGCGTACCACCGGGGAGCTGTTTTTT
CASSPRDRARERTTGELFF
>14|TRBJ1-1|many|TRBD1|TRBV5-1
TGTGCCAGCAGAACAGGGGGCGCGGACACTGAAGCTTTCTTT
CASRTGGADTEAFF
>14|TRBJ1-2|many|-|TRBV28
TGTGCCAGCAGCCTAGGGGGTCAGCTCTATGGCTACACCTTC
CASSLGGQLYGYTF
>15|TRBJ2-7|few|-|TRBV5-1
TGCGCCAGCAGCTTGGAGTCAGGGTACTCCTACGAGCAGTACTTC
CASSLESGYSYEQYF
>18|TRBJ2-4|many|-|TRBV7-7
TGTGCTAGCAGCTTAGGGGACTGGCGGGAAGACCTCAAAAACATTCAGTACTTC
CASSLGDWREDLKNIQYF
>16|TRBJ1-6|once|TRBD1|TRBV30
TGTGCCTGGAGTGCAGGGGGCTCCGGGGGGTATTCACCCCTCCACTTT
CAWSAGGSGGYSPLHF
>16|TRBJ2-5|-|TRBD1|TRBV29-1
TGCAGCGTTGAATTTGCGACAGGGGGCCCCCGGGAGACCCAGTACTTC
CSVEFATGGPRETQYF
>14|TRBJ1-4|-|TRBD1|TRBV12-3/TRBV12-4
TGTGCCAGCAGTTTACAGGGGGCCGGGGAAAGACTGTTTTTT
CASSLQGAGERLFF
>18|TRBJ1-1|-|-|TRBV7-9
TGTGCCAGCAGCTTACTGCCTGGTAGGGGACGAACGGGCACTGAAGCTTTCTTT
CASSLLPGRGRTGTEAFF
>16|TRBJ1-6|few|TRBD1|TRBV5-1
TGCGCCAGCAGAAAAACCGGGACAGCCTTTAATTCACCCCTCCACTTT
CASRKTGTAFNSPLHF
>11|TRBJ2-7|-|-|TRBV25-1
TGTGCCAGCAGCCGGCTTTACGTGCAGTACTTC
CASSRLYVQYF
>14|TRBJ2-7|many|TRBD1|TRBV28
TGTGCCAGCAGTTCCCGGGACAGGGGTGACGAGCAGTACTTC
CASSSRDRGDEQYF
>15|TRBJ1-1|-|-|TRBV7-8
TGTGCCAGCAGCTTATACCCCGGCATGAACACTGAAGCTTTCTTT
CASSLYPGMNTEAFF
>13|TRBJ2-3|-|-|TRBV12-5
TGTGCTAGTGCCAGCAACGAGAGGGATACGCAGTATTTT
CASASNERDTQYF
>16|TRBJ1-6|many|-|TRBV5-1
TGCGCCAGCAGCTTGTCCCAGATGTTGGATAATTCACCCCTCCACTTT
CASSLSQMLDNSPLHF
>18|TRBJ2-2|-|TRBD2|TRBV27
TGTGCCAGTAGTTCAGGGACTAGCGGGAGTTGGAGGGCCGGGGAGCTGTTTTTT
CASSSGTSGSWRAGELFF
>16|TRBJ2-7|few|TRBD1|TRBV7-6
TGTGCCAGCAGCTTAGGTTTCTCGCGGACAGGCTACGAGCAGTACTTC
CASSLGFSRTGYEQYF
>14|TRBJ1-5|many|-|TRBV28
TGTGCCAGCGATTATCCAGGGGTGGATCAGCCCCAGCATTTT
CASDYPGVDQPQHF
>14|TRBJ2-7|-|-|TRBV30
TGTGCCTGGAGCCCCCGAGGGGGATTCTACGAGCAGTACTTC
CAWSPRGGFYEQYF
>17|TRBJ2-5|-|TRBD2|TRBV4-2
TGTGCCAGCAGCCAAGTGGTTAGCGGGAGAGGGGGAGAGACCCAGTACTTC
CASSQVVSGRGGETQYF
>13|TRBJ2-4|few|-|TRBV29-1
TGCAGCGTTGAACCGGTTACCAAAAACATTCAGTACTTC
CSVEPVTKNIQYF
>15|TRBJ1-2|-|TRBD1|TRBV13
TGTGCCAGCAGCCCACGACAGGGGCTGAGCTATGGCTACACCTTC
CASSPRQGLSYGYTF
>17|TRBJ2-5|-|TRBD2|TRBV7-8
TGTGCCAGCAGCTTACAAGGACTAGCGGGAACTCAAGAGACCCAGTACTTC
CASSLQGLAGTQETQYF
>15|TRBJ2-2|many|-|TRBV6-1
TGTGCCAGCAGTGGAGGGCGGGCCCGCACCGGGGAGCTGTTTTTT
CASSGGRARTGELFF
>13|TRBJ1-2|-|-|TRBV9
TGTGCCAGCAGCGTAGTGGGTAGCCGGGGCTACACCTTC
CASSVVGSRGYTF
>14|TRBJ2-7|-|TRBD1|TRBV20-1
TGCAGTGCGAGTTGGACAGGGGGAAGCTACGAGCAGTACTTC
CSASWTGGSYEQYF
>15|TRBJ2-3|-|TRBD2|TRBV12-3/TRBV12-4
TGTGCCAGCAGTTTAGAGGAGACTAGCTGGGATACGCAGTATTTT
CASSLEETSWDTQYF
>16|TRBJ2-3|-|-|TRBV6-1
TGTGCCAGCACCGAACCCGACCCCCGAAGCACAGATACGCAGTATTTT
CASTEPDPRSTDTQYF
>12|TRBJ1-1|few|-|TRBV20-1
TGCAGTGCGAAAGACGGACACACTGAAGCTTTCTTT
CSAKDGHTEAFF
>16|TRBJ1-2|many|-|TRBV7-2
TGTGCCAGCAGCAGCGGGGTCCGGGGAGGGTCCCATGGCTACACCTTC
CASSSGVRGGSHGYTF
>14|TRBJ2-7|few|-|TRBV7-9
TGTGCCAGCAGCTTAGGATACGGGGTCGACGAGCAGTACTTC
CASSLGYGVDEQYF